The 15 T cell receptor beta chains below come from one sample, sequenced in a study of regulatory T cells in long-lasting Graves disease. Noted time point: newly diagnosed GD, antithyroid drugs for less than 3 months. Scientists built the TCR library using RNA that was extracted from PBMCs. The authors built TCR beta libraries using iRepertoire HTBI primers and Arm-PCR of CDR3 regions. TCRdb processed the multiplex PCR reads anew with MiXCR; each CDR3 protein has one entry. The data show about 620,000 distinct CDR3 sequences, approximately 15% seen once. This same sample was also taken into another study, of T cells in Graves' hyperthyroidism and ophthalmopathy.

The source material was peripheral blood mononuclear cells (PBMCs), sampled at new diagnosis, from a patient treated with antithyroid drugs. The receptor set was obtained from a woman aged 25 to 45 with Graves disease.

Ten or more counts support this clonotype. The rearrangement joins TRBV20-1 to TRBJ1-1; D uncertain. The germline CDR1 and CDR2 sequences are DFQATT and SNEGSKA (reference sequence). The CDR3 is made up of 11 amino acids. V was shortened by 3 bases and J by 6 bases, with 8 bases between the two germline ends. DNA of the CDR3: TGCAGTGCTAGCTGGGAGGCTGAAGCTTTCTTT. Translating it yields CSASWEAEAFF.

This clonotype was observed many times. The V gene is TRBV7-9, the J gene TRBJ1-6; D is ambiguous. V was pared by 1 base and J by 14 bases, with 12 bases between. CDR3 length equals 13 residues. The germline gives CDR1 SEHNR, CDR2 FQNEAQ (reference sequence). This chain's CDR3 is CASSLVGQAALHF. The CDR3 nucleotides are TGTGCCAGCAGCTTAGTCGGTCAGGCAGCCCTCCACTTT.

This clonotype showed up just a few times. V and J are TRBV6-1 and TRBJ2-3; 9 positions agree with TRBD1. Germline CDR1 is MNHNS and CDR2 is SASEGT. The CDR3 has 13 amino acids. V trimming: 6 bases; J trimming: 6 bases; junction bases outside the gene matches: 4. CDR3 region: CASRMTGGDTQYF. CDR3 nucleotides: TGTGCCAGCAGGATGACAGGGGGGGATACGCAGTATTTT.

The rearrangement uses TRBV3-1 and TRBJ2-1; D is undetermined. Germline lookup yields CDR1 LGHDT and CDR2 YNNKEL (reference sequence). The CDR3 contains 13 residues. V was cut by 4 bases and J by 5 bases, with 9 bases left in between. In nucleotides, the CDR3 is TGTGCCAGCAGCCCGATCCCTGACAATGAGCAGTTCTTC. It is translated as CASSPIPDNEQFF.

The chain uses TRBV5-1 and TRBJ2-5; no clear D gene. Germline lookup yields CDR1 SGHRS and CDR2 YFSETQ. The CDR3 runs to 14 residues. The V gene lost 7 bases and the J gene lost 1 base, with 14 bases spanning the gap. Written as DNA, the CDR3 is TGCGCCAGCGCCTGGGTAAGGGTCCAAGAGACCCAGTACTTC. This encodes CASAWVRVQETQYF.

This clonotype was observed a handful of times. The rearrangement uses TRBV3-1 and TRBJ2-1; a possible D gene is TRBD2 (6 bases). This CDR3 has 16 amino acids. Germline V gene lookup returns CDR1 LGHDT and CDR2 YNNKEL (reference sequence). Trimming removed 2 bases from V and 10 bases from J, with 21 bases in between. CDR3 in amino acids: CASSQWRTDYNGEQFF. As DNA, the CDR3 is TGTGCCAGCAGCCAATGGAGGACGGACTACAACGGGGAGCAGTTCTTC.

This clonotype has at least ten counts. V usage is TRBV6-1 and J usage is TRBJ2-1; weak D call: TRBD2 (6 bases). The CDR3 is 12 residues long. Germline CDR1 reads MNHNS; CDR2 reads SASEGT. Trimming removed 3 bases at V and 12 bases at J, with 12 bases between. CDR3: CASSERGAGQFF. The DNA of the CDR3 is TGTGCCAGCAGTGAGCGCGGGGCCGGGCAGTTCTTC.

This clonotype was recorded at least ten times. This chain connects TRBV9 to TRBJ1-4; 10 bases fit TRBD1. The CDR3 covers 14 residues. V gave up 0 bases and J gave up 11 bases; unmatched junction bases: 4. The germline CDR1 and CDR2 sequences are SGDLS and YYNGEE. CDR3 in DNA: TGTGCCAGCAGCGTAGATGGACAGGGGGGGAAACTGTTTTTT. Protein: CASSVDGQGGKLFF.

This clonotype was detected many times. The V and J genes are TRBV27 and TRBJ1-2, with 7 bases identical to TRBD1. The CDR3 sequence is 18 residues long. Trimming at V came to 6 bases and at J to 0 bases, leaving 16 bases not matched to a gene. CDR1 MNHEY and CDR2 SMNVEV come from the germline V gene (reference sequence). The CDR3 here is CASSYRNGGTASNYGYTF. DNA of the CDR3: TGTGCCAGCAGCTACCGGAACGGGGGGACAGCCTCTAACTATGGCTACACCTTC.

This clonotype has a handful of counts. Germline is not matched at one junction end, which may reflect a read error. V and J are TRBV7-9 and TRBJ2-3, with D possibly TRBD2 on 5 matching bases. Germline V gene lookup returns CDR1 SEHNR and CDR2 FQNEAQ (reference sequence). The CDR3 is 11 residues long. CDR3 sequence reads: CASSLALRLTF. In DNA form, the CDR3 reads TGTGCCAGCAGCTTAGCGCTGAGACTAACTTTT.

The J gene is TRBJ2-3, the V gene TRBV7-9; 8 bases match TRBD1. The CDR3 has 15 amino acids. V lost 3 bases and J lost 4; bases outside the gene matches: 6. Per the germline V gene, CDR1 is SEHNR and CDR2 is FQNEAQ (reference sequence). In nucleotides, the CDR3 is TGTGCCAGCAGCTTGGCACAGGGGGGCGCAGATACGCAGTATTTT. Amino acid sequence: CASSLAQGGADTQYF.

This clonotype was observed many times. This chain connects TRBV10-3 to TRBJ1-2, with 9 bases that match TRBD1. Germline loops: CDR1 ENHRY, CDR2 SYGVKD. CDR3 size: 13 residues. V trimming: 10 bases; J trimming: 8 bases; junction bases outside the gene matches: 11. The CDR3 region has the DNA TGTGCCACGGAACGGGACAGGGCGCGGGGCTACACCTTC. Translated, it gives CATERDRARGYTF.

This clonotype was seen more than once but under ten times. The chain recombines TRBV5-1 with TRBJ2-7; 9 positions agree with TRBD1. Trimming removed 4 bases from V and 2 bases from J; junction bases left unmatched: 7. From germline, CDR1 is SGHRS and CDR2 YFSETQ. This CDR3 spans 15 amino acids. CDR3 sequence: CASSVDRGIPYEQYF. CDR3 bases: TGCGCCAGCAGCGTCGACAGGGGGATACCCTACGAGCAGTACTTC.

In this sample, this clonotype turned up a few times. This clone may be a read error of a much larger clone one base away. The chain has TRBV19 and TRBJ1-2; TRBD1 aligns across 7 bases. CDR3 length: 13 residues. Trimming took 6 bases from V and 8 from J; bases not matched to a gene: 9. The germline V gene has CDR1 LNHDA and CDR2 SQIVND (reference sequence). This CDR3 is CASRDDRDRGYTF. CDR3 nucleotides: TGTGCCAGTAGGGACGACAGGGATCGCGGCTACACCTTC. The entire variable domain, with the rest obtained from reference TRBV19 and TRBJ1-2, is as follows: DGGITQSPKYLFRKEGQNVTLSCEQNLNHDAMYWYRQDPGQGLRLIYYSQIVNDFQKGDIAEGYSVSREKKESFPLTVTSAQKNPTAFYLCASRDDRDRGYTFGSGTRLTVV.

This clonotype has only a few counts. J is TRBJ1-2 and V is TRBV6-9; 7 bases align to TRBD1. This CDR3 comprises 20 residues. Germline CDR1 reads MNHGY; CDR2 reads SVAAGI. With 4 bases clipped from V and 0 bases from J, the junction kept 20 bases outside the gene matches. The CDR3 DNA reads as TGTGCCAGCAGTTTTTCGACACAGGGGTTCACCGGGAGGGCTAACTATGGCTACACCTTC. The encoded protein is CASSFSTQGFTGRANYGYTF.